The 7 T cell receptor beta chains in this list originate from one sample, sequenced in a study of response to subunit inactivated influenza vaccine. A single record per CDR3 protein comes from TCRdb applying MiXCR to the RT-PCR reads. The sample has hundreds of thousands of distinct CDR3 sequences, 15% to 18% seen once; the top ten hold roughly 12%. The sample in question was PBMCs from blood, obtained approximately 13 days after vaccination. These receptors originate from a man aged 45 to 65 who received an inactivated influenza vaccine.

This chain connects TRBV12-3 or TRBV12-4 to TRBJ2-2; D gene uncertain. The CDR3 extends over 11 amino acids. Trimming shortened V by 6 bases and J by 6 bases, and 5 bases separated the two germline ends. The CDR3 region is CASRGSGELFF. The CDR3 DNA reads TGTGCCAGCAGGGGATCCGGGGAGCTGTTTTTT.

The chain couples TRBV6-2 or TRBV6-3 to TRBJ2-2; 12 bases agree with TRBD1. The V segment lost 6 bases and the J segment 5 bases; nucleotides outside the gene matches: 10. The CDR3 is 17 amino acids. CDR1 MNHEY and CDR2 SVGEGT come from the germline V gene. CDR3 nucleotide sequence: TGTGCCAGCAGCCTCCGGGACAGGGGGCTTTGGACCGGGGAGCTGTTTTTT. It encodes CASSLRDRGLWTGELFF.

This chain uses TRBV5-1 with TRBJ2-7; D gene uncertain. The CDR3 is 13 amino acids. V lost 0 bases and J lost 12, with 16 bases in between. Germline lookup yields CDR1 SGHRS and CDR2 YFSETQ. The CDR3 loop reads CASSLGGDLGLYF. The DNA for the CDR3 is TGCGCCAGCAGCTTGGGAGGAGACCTTGGGTTGTACTTC.

This sequence joins TRBV6-5 and TRBJ2-3, with D tentatively TRBD2 (6 bases). The CDR3 consists of 14 residues. Germline lookup yields CDR1 MNHEY and CDR2 SVGAGI. V was cut by 4 bases and J by 4 bases, with 12 bases left in between. CDR3 sequence reads: CASSSSGRSDTQYF. The CDR3 nucleotides are TGTGCCAGCAGTTCAAGCGGGCGCTCAGATACGCAGTATTTT.

This clonotype appeared a few times. The chain employs TRBV29-1 and TRBJ1-2, with TRBD1 as a possible D gene (5 bases). Germline loops: CDR1 SQVTM, CDR2 ANQGSEA. The ends were cut back, 3 bases at V and 3 bases at J, with 5 bases in the middle. The CDR3 is 11 residues long. For the CDR3, the DNA is TGCAGCGTTGACAGGGACTATGGCTACACCTTC. This codes for CSVDRDYGYTF.

There are a few counts of this clonotype. This chain links TRBV2 with TRBJ2-2; the D gene is possibly TRBD2 (6 bases). This CDR3 contains 15 residues. The V end lost 7 bases, the J end lost 3 bases, and 15 bases lay between the germline ends. In germline, CDR1 is SNHLY, CDR2 FYNNEI. The CDR3 DNA is TGTGCCAGCACCAAGTGGCGGGGTTACACCGGGGAGCTGTTTTTT. Its translation: CASTKWRGYTGELFF.

The CDR3 here is CASSPSGTQAYEQYF. For the CDR3, the DNA is TGTGCCAGCAGCCCTTCTGGGACTCAAGCCTACGAGCAGTACTTC. J is TRBJ2-7 and V is TRBV3-1; D might be TRBD2 (6 bases). Trimming removed 4 bases at V and 2 bases at J, with 15 bases between. CDR1 is LGHDT and CDR2 is YNNKEL in the germline V gene (reference sequence). CDR3 length: 15 amino acids.